These T cell receptor beta chains were read from a single sample in a study of CD8+ T cells in alopecia areata. Data came from immunoSEQ multiplex PCR; TCRdb stores just in-frame clones and leaves some out. This sample carries some 82,000 clones, roughly 51% of them seen once, and the ten largest clones take roughly 5.6%. The specimen sequenced was NKG2D-high CD8+ T cells sorted from blood. The origin of the receptors is a human donor with alopecia areata. CDR3s include the opening cysteine and the closing phenylalanine or tryptophan. The order of the fields is V gene, J gene, clone size, D gene, CDR3 DNA, CDR3 protein. D genes are given only for firm matches. Only some rows state a clone size, as once, few, many or a class for expanded clones.

TRBV5-6,TRBJ2-7,NA,NA,TGTGCCAGCTCGAGGGGATCGGGCGAGCAGTACTTC,CASSRGSGEQYF
TRBV25-1,TRBJ2-1,NA,NA,TGTGCCAGCACGCGGGGACTCCCCAATGAGCAGTTCTTC,CASTRGLPNEQFF
TRBV2,TRBJ1-2,NA,NA,TGTGCCAGCAGCGGGACGAAGGACTTGATCTATGGCTACACCTTC,CASSGTKDLIYGYTF
TRBV5-1,TRBJ2-1,NA,NA,TGCGCCAGCAGCTTGGTTGGGTGGGGTTTGGCCAACAATGAGCAGTTCTTC,CASSLVGWGLANNEQFF
TRBV28,TRBJ2-1,few,TRBD2,TGTGCCAGCAGTTTAGAGTCCGGGACTAGGGTCCATGAGCAGTTCTTC,CASSLESGTRVHEQFF
TRBV5-1,TRBJ2-1,NA,TRBD2,TGCGCCAGCAGCACCGGGGGGACTAGCATCCTCAATGAGCAGTTCTTC,CASSTGGTSILNEQFF
TRBV13,TRBJ1-1,NA,NA,TGTGCCAGCAGCTTAGCAGCTGAAGCTTTCTTT,CASSLAAEAFF
TRBV7-8,TRBJ2-7,NA,TRBD2,TGTGCCAGCAGCAACCTACTAGCGGGGGACACCTACGAGCAGTACTTC,CASSNLLAGDTYEQYF
TRBV27,TRBJ1-1,NA,NA,TGTGCCAGCAGTTTTTTGGGACCCAACACTGAAGCTTTCTTT,CASSFLGPNTEAFF
TRBV29-1,TRBJ2-7,NA,TRBD2,TGCAGCGTTGATAGCGGGAGGGCCGGCGAGCAGTACTTC,CSVDSGRAGEQYF
TRBV7-9,TRBJ2-7,NA,NA,TGTGCCAGCAGCCCCTCCTACGAGCAGTACTTC,CASSPSYEQYF
TRBV4-1,TRBJ2-1,NA,NA,TGCGCCAGCAGCCAAGATAACAATGAGCAGTTCTTC,CASSQDNNEQFF
TRBV9,TRBJ2-3,NA,NA,TGTGCCAGCAGCGTAGCTGGCGGGGATACGCAGTATTTT,CASSVAGGDTQYF
TRBV9,TRBJ2-1,NA,TRBD2,TGTGCCAGCAGCGTTGGGACTAGCGGTTACAATGAGCAGTTCTTC,CASSVGTSGYNEQFF
TRBV6-5,TRBJ1-1,NA,NA,TGTGCCAGCAGTTACAACGGTGAAGCTTTCTTT,CASSYNGEAFF
TRBV6-5,TRBJ2-7,NA,NA,TGTGCCAGCAGTTTCTCCTACGAGCAGTACTTC,CASSFSYEQYF
TRBV29-1,TRBJ2-7,few,NA,TGCAGCGTTGAATCCGGGAACCCCTACGAGCAGTACTTC,CSVESGNPYEQYF
TRBV30,TRBJ1-1,NA,NA,TGTGCCTGGACCCCAAAGGGGTTGACTGAAGCTTTCTTT,CAWTPKGLTEAFF
TRBV28,TRBJ2-1,NA,NA,TGTGCCAGCACAGGGAGGTTGAATGAGCAGTTCTTC,CASTGRLNEQFF
TRBV27,TRBJ1-1,NA,NA,TGTGCCAGCAGTTTTCCCGGCGGCACTGAAGCTTTCTTT,CASSFPGGTEAFF
TRBV7-9,TRBJ2-5,NA,NA,TGTGCCAGCAGCTTCGGAGAAGGGGGGCAAGAGACCCAGTACTTC,CASSFGEGGQETQYF
TRBV6-6,TRBJ1-1,NA,NA,TGTGCCAGCAGTTATCGGGGTACCACTGAAGCTTTCTTT,CASSYRGTTEAFF
TRBV4-2,TRBJ2-5,NA,NA,TGTGCCAGCAGCCAAGCGGGCCTCCAAGAGACCCAGTACTTC,CASSQAGLQETQYF
TRBV5-1,TRBJ2-1,NA,NA,TGCGCCAGCAGCTTATTGAGCTCCTACAATGAGCAGTTCTTC,CASSLLSSYNEQFF
TRBV28,TRBJ2-2,NA,TRBD1,TGTGCCAGCAGTTTATGGCCGGGACAGGGGCAACTATTTAACACCGGGGAGCTGTTTTTT,CASSLWPGQGQLFNTGELFF
TRBV13,TRBJ2-2,few,NA,TGTGCCAGCAGCCCCAACACCGGGGAGCTGTTTTTT,CASSPNTGELFF
TRBV29-1,TRBJ1-4,NA,NA,TGCAGCGGAAATTCGGGGGCAACTAATGAAAAACTGTTTTTT,CSGNSGATNEKLFF
TRBV29-1,TRBJ1-1,NA,TRBD1,TGCAGCGTCCCCGGGACAGGGATCACTGAAGCTTTCTTT,CSVPGTGITEAFF